One sample yielded the 13 T cell receptor beta chains listed below, sequenced in a study of blood T cell repertoires in COVID-19. TCRdb keeps only in-frame clones here, not all; method: immunoSEQ multiplex PCR. Of roughly 250,000 clones listed, 80% to 90% are singletons. The sequenced sample was peripheral blood. The receptors originated from a man aged 30 to 45 with acute or convalescent COVID-19.

This chain uses TRBV14 with TRBJ2-3; 8 nucleotides line up with TRBD2. V trimming: 0 bases; J trimming: 2 bases; junction bases outside the gene matches: 4. The CDR3 has 16 residues. CDR1 SGHDN and CDR2 FVKESK come from the germline V gene. CDR3 DNA: TGTGCCAGCAGCCAAGATCGGGGGGGGAACACAGATACGCAGTATTTT. Encoded protein: CASSQDRGGNTDTQYF. Based on the CDR3 plus reference TRBV14 and TRBJ2-3, the full variable domain is EAGVTQFPSHSVIEKGQTVTLRCDPISGHDNLYWYRRVMGKEIKFLLHFVKESKQDESGMPNNRFLAERTGGTYSTLKVQPAELEDSGVYFCASSQDRGGNTDTQYFGPGTRLTVL.

This clone appeared once. The rearrangement joins TRBV19 to TRBJ1-2; 7 nucleotides align to TRBD1. In germline, CDR1 is LNHDA, CDR2 SQIVND (reference sequence). The CDR3 totals 13 residues. The junction had 2 bases not matched to a gene; V was cut back by 4 bases and J by 3 bases. CDR3 DNA: TGTGCCAGTAGTACGGGGACAGACTATGGCTACACCTTC. Translating gives CASSTGTDYGYTF.

V gene TRBV27 combines with J gene TRBJ2-7, with 9 bases aligning to TRBD1. The CDR3 totals 16 residues. After removal of 3 bases from V and 1 base from J, the junction contained 7 bases not matched to a gene. Germline CDR1 reads MNHEY; CDR2 reads SMNVEV (reference sequence). The CDR3 coding sequence is TGTGCCAGCAGTTTTATCCCCGGGACAGGGTCCTACGAGCAGTACTTC. Amino acid sequence: CASSFIPGTGSYEQYF.

This clone has a handful of counts. The V call is TRBV18, the J call TRBJ2-2, with TRBD2 identical over 10 bases. Germline V CDR1 and CDR2: KGHSH, LQKENI. Trimming at V came to 1 base and at J to 4 bases, leaving 6 bases not matched to a gene. This CDR3 is 17 amino acids long. DNA for the CDR3: TGTGCCAGCTCACCACGGTCTAGCGGGAGTGGCACCGGGGAGCTGTTTTTT. It yields the protein CASSPRSSGSGTGELFF. The full variable domain, in which reference TRBV18 and TRBJ2-2 provide the parts outside the CDR3, is NAGVMQNPRHLVRRRGQEARLRCSPMKGHSHVYWYRQLPEEGLKFMVYLQKENIIDESGMPKERFSAEFPKEGPSILRIQQVVRGDSAAYFCASSPRSSGSGTGELFFGEGSRLTVL.

The chain joins TRBV4-2 to TRBJ1-1; D might be TRBD1 (6 bases). This CDR3 has 14 residues. The V gene's germline CDR1 is LGHNA and CDR2 YNFKEQ. V dropped 0 bases and J dropped 11 bases, with 16 bases sitting between them. CDR3 DNA: TGTGCCAGCAGCCAAGATGTGCGCAGGGGTGGGGCTTTCTTT. Translated, it gives CASSQDVRRGGAFF.

In DNA form, the CDR3 reads TGCGCCAGCAGCTTGTATTCAACTAATGAAAAACTGTTTTTT. It yields the protein CASSLYSTNEKLFF. This chain uses TRBV5-1 with TRBJ1-4; D call uncertain. This CDR3 is 14 amino acids long. Trimming left V 1 base short and J 0 bases short, with 4 bases between. Looked up from germline, CDR1 is SGHRS and CDR2 is YFSETQ.

The DNA of the CDR3 is TGTGCCAGTAGACTCCAGGGAGGGCTGGGCTATGGCTACACCTTC. Amino acids: CASRLQGGLGYGYTF. The chain combines TRBV19 with TRBJ1-2, with D possibly being TRBD1 (5 bases). The length of the CDR3 is 15 residues. Between the trimmed V and J ends, which lost 6 bases and 4 bases, there was a span of 18 bases. The germline gives CDR1 LNHDA, CDR2 SQIVND (reference sequence). Together with reference TRBV19 and TRBJ1-2, the CDR3 gives the full variable domain: DGGITQSPKYLFRKEGQNVTLSCEQNLNHDAMYWYRQDPGQGLRLIYYSQIVNDFQKGDIAEGYSVSREKKESFPLTVTSAQKNPTAFYLCASRLQGGLGYGYTFGSGTRLTVV.

The chain has TRBV5-1 and TRBJ2-2, with TRBD2 as a possible D gene (5 bases). The V end was cut by 3 bases, the J end by 4 bases, with 10 bases between. Germline lookup yields CDR1 SGHRS and CDR2 YFSETQ. This CDR3 is 14 amino acids long. The CDR3 here is CASSSSLVTGELFF. The DNA for the CDR3 is TGCGCCAGCAGCTCCTCACTAGTCACCGGGGAGCTGTTTTTT. The full variable domain, rest sourced from reference TRBV5-1 and TRBJ2-2, is KAGVTQTPRYLIKTRGQQVTLSCSPISGHRSVSWYQQTPGQGLQFLFEYFSETQRNKGNFPGRFSGRQFSNSRSEMNVSTLELGDSALYLCASSSSLVTGELFFGEGSRLTVL.

V gene TRBV5-1 combines with J gene TRBJ1-5; D not resolved. The CDR3 runs to 15 residues. The V end lost 3 bases, the J end lost 0 bases, and 10 bases lay between the germline ends. Germline lookup yields CDR1 SGHRS and CDR2 YFSETQ. CDR3 in amino acids: CASSSGGLSNQPQHF. In DNA form, the CDR3 reads TGCGCCAGCAGCTCCGGCGGCCTTAGCAATCAGCCCCAGCATTTT.

The chain uses TRBV6-5 and TRBJ2-1, with a possible D match to TRBD1 (6 bases). V lost 6 bases and J 0 bases, leaving 12 bases between the germline ends. The CDR3 has 15 residues. From germline, CDR1 is MNHEY and CDR2 SVGAGI. DNA of the CDR3: TGTGCCAGCAGCGACGGACAGAGCTCCTACAATGAGCAGTTCTTC. Residues: CASSDGQSSYNEQFF.

This chain joins TRBV28 and TRBJ2-7; 9 bases agree with TRBD2. With V trimmed by 6 bases and J by 6 bases, 21 bases remained unmatched. This CDR3 comprises 18 residues. The V gene's germline CDR1 is MDHEN and CDR2 SYDVKM. CDR3 amino acids: CASSPRLAGKGLVFEQYF. CDR3 bases: TGTGCCAGCAGCCCCAGGCTAGCGGGGAAGGGGCTAGTCTTCGAGCAGTACTTC.

The CDR3 here is CASSRPGSTEAFF. CDR3 coding DNA: TGTGCCAGCAGCAGACCGGGGAGCACTGAAGCTTTCTTT. This chain uses TRBV7-9 with TRBJ1-1; D remains unclear. Germline-derived CDR1 and CDR2 are SEHNR and FQNEAQ (reference sequence). The length of the CDR3 is 13 residues. V lost 5 bases to trimming and J lost 4 bases, with 11 bases between them.

This clone came up a few times. The chain recombines TRBV19 with TRBJ1-5; weak D call: TRBD1 (5 bases). The germline V gene has CDR1 LNHDA and CDR2 SQIVND (reference sequence). The CDR3 runs to 15 residues. With 11 bases removed from V and 0 bases from J, the gap between germline ends came to 17 bases. CDR3 region: CASSRGVYSNQPQHF. As DNA, the CDR3 is TGTGCCTCATCAAGGGGCGTATATAGCAATCAGCCCCAGCATTTT.